This T cell receptor (beta chain) was observed in a study of T cells in Graves' hyperthyroidism and ophthalmopathy. Notes on the study in general: Ophthalmopathy cases were set apart from stable hyperthyroidism by a 13 V-J model.

What was amplified from RNA transcripts were TCR beta CDR3 regions. A first-round RT-PCR of the TCR CDR3 used the HTBI primer set. MiXCR, applied by TCRdb to the multiplex PCR reads, yields one record per CDR3 protein. The sample contains about 540,000 distinct CDR3 sequences, more than 45% of which appear only once. This clonotype has a count of ten or more. As yet, its antigen is unknown. Between the trimmed V and J ends, which lost 5 bases and 6 bases, there was a span of 8 bases. Per germline, CDR1 SGHTA and CDR2 FQGNSA. This CDR3 contains 12 residues. Patients aged 18 to 65 had newly diagnosed hyperthyroidism lasting under 2 months. Clinical symptoms, serum thyroxine and TRAb, thyroid ultrasound and orbital computed tomography were used for the diagnoses.

The source material was peripheral blood or thyroid tissue (not recorded which). The clonotype originates from a woman in her late teens or twenties with Graves' hyperthyroidism. This sequence joins TRBV7-2 and TRBJ1-5, with D unclear. The CDR3 nucleotides are TGTGCCAGCAGCATACTTAGTCAGCCCCAGCATTTT. Translation gives CASSILSQPQHF. The full variable domain, completed using reference TRBV7-2 and TRBJ1-5, is GAGVSQSPSNKVTEKGKDVELRCDPISGHTALYWYRQSLGQGLEFLIYFQGNSAPDKSGLPSDRFSAERTGGSVSTLTIQRTQQEDSAVYLCASSILSQPQHFGDGTRLSIL.